Listed here is a single TCR beta chain. Its antigen is not identified. TCRbeta library preparation incorporated unique molecular identifiers. TCRdb independently ran MiXCR on the PCR reads; one entry per CDR3 protein. The data show a few hundred thousand distinct CDR3 sequences, 16% seen once. This specimen belongs to a study of T-cell reconstitution after alpha-beta-depleted transplantation in children. Points from the study as a whole: There were reportedly several hundred expanded graft clones from which alpha-beta T cells came about two months after transplant.

Trimming cost V 4 bases and J 1 base, with 16 bases left between them. CDR3 size: 15 residues. Germline-derived CDR1 and CDR2 are DFQATT and SNEGSKA (reference sequence). Sequenced here: PBMCs, mostly from graft donor cells, sampled 360 days after TCRalphabeta/CD19-depleted stem cell transplant. This TCR derives from a boy less than two years old who had a stem cell transplant for Wiskott-Aldrich syndrome, so the T cells may come from the graft donor. The chain carries TRBV20-1 and TRBJ2-5; D tentatively reads TRBD1 or TRBD2 (5 bases each). CDR3 nucleotides: TGCAGTGCTACGGGACCCCAAGCCATCCAAGAGACCCAGTACTTC. It translates to CSATGPQAIQETQYF.